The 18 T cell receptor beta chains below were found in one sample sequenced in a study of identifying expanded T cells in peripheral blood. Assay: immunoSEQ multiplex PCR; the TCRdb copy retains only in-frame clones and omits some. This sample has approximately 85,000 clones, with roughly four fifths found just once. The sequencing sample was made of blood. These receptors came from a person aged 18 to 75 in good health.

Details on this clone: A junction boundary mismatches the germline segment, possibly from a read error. CDR3 protein: CSINTGGRTEALF. The CDR3 bases are TGCAGCATAAACACAGGGGGCCGAACTGAAGCTCTCTTT. This chain uses TRBV29-1 with TRBJ1-1; 9 bases are shared with TRBD1. CDR1 and CDR2 from the germline V gene are SQVTM and ANQGSEA. The CDR3 has 13 amino acids. The full variable domain, its missing parts supplied by reference TRBV29-1 and TRBJ1-1, is SAVISQKPSRDICQRGTSLTIQCQVDSQVTMMFWYRQQPGQSLTLIATANQGSEATYESGFVIDKFPISRPNLTFSTLTVSNMSPEDSSIYLCSINTGGRTEALFGQGTRLTVV.

The CDR3 sequence: CASSFSSLVNEQFF. CDR3 DNA: TGCGCCAGCAGCTTTTCCTCCCTAGTAAATGAGCAGTTCTTC. The chain combines TRBV5-1 with TRBJ2-1; the D is unclear. This CDR3 spans 14 amino acids. Germline CDR1 SGHRS, CDR2 YFSETQ. Between the trimmed V and J ends, which lost 2 bases and 7 bases, there was a span of 13 bases.

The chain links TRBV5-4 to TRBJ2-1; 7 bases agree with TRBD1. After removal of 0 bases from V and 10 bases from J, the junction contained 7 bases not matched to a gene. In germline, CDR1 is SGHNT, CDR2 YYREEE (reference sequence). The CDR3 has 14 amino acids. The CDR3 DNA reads TGTGCCAGCAGCTTGGGGGACAGACAAACAGAGCAGTTCTTC. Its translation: CASSLGDRQTEQFF.

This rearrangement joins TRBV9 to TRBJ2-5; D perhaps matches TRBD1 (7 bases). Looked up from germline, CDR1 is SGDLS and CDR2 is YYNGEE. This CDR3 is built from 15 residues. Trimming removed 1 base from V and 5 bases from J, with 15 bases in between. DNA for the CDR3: TGTGCCAGCAGCGTAACCGGACTACAGGGGGAGACCCAGTACTTC. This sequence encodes CASSVTGLQGETQYF.

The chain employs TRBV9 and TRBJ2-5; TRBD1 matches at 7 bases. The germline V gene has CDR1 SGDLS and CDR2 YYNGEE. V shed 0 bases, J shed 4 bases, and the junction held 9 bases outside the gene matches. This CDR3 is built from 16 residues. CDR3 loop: CASSVGGGQEGETQYF. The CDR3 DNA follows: TGTGCCAGCAGCGTAGGAGGGGGCCAAGAGGGAGAGACCCAGTACTTC.

The chain's CDR3 is CASSLDNSFYGYTF. The CDR3 DNA sequence: TGTGCCAGCAGCTTGGATAACAGCTTCTATGGCTACACCTTC. This rearrangement joins TRBV5-6 to TRBJ1-2; D gene ambiguous. Germline CDR1 SGHDT, CDR2 YYEEEE. The CDR3 sequence is 14 residues long. The V end was cut by 0 bases, the J end by 4 bases, with 10 bases between.

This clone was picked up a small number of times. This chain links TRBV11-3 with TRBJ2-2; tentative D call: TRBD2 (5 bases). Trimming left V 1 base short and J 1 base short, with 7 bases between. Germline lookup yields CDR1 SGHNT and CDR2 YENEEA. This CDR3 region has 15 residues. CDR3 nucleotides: TGTGCCAGCAGCTTAGTTGCGGGGAACACCGGGGAGCTGTTTTTT. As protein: CASSLVAGNTGELFF.

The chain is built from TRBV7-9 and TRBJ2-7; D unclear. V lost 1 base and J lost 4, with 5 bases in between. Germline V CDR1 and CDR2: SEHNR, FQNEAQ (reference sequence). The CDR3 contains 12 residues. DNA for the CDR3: TGTGCCAGCAGCTTAGTTGGATACGAGCAGTACTTC. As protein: CASSLVGYEQYF.

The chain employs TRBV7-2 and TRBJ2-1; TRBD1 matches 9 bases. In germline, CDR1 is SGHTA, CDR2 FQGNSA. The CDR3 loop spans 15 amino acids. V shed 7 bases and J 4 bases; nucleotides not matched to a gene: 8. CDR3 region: CASNSGTGIYNEQFF. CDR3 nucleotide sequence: TGTGCCAGCAACTCCGGGACAGGGATTTACAATGAGCAGTTCTTC.

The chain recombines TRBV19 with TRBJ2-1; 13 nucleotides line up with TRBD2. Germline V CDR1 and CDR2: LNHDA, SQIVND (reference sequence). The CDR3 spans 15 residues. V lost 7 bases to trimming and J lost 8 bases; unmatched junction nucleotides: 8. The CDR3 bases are TGTGCCAGTAAGATCGGGACTAGCGGGATCTATGAGCAGTTCTTC. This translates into CASKIGTSGIYEQFF. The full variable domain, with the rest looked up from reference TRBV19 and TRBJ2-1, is DGGITQSPKYLFRKEGQNVTLSCEQNLNHDAMYWYRQDPGQGLRLIYYSQIVNDFQKGDIAEGYSVSREKKESFPLTVTSAQKNPTAFYLCASKIGTSGIYEQFFGPGTRLTVL.

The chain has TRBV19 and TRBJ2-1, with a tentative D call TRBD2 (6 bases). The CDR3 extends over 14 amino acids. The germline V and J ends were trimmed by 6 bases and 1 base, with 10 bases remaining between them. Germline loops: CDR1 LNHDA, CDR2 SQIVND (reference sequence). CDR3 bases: TGTGCCAGTAGCCGGGAGAATTCCTACAATGAGCAGTTCTTC. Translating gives CASSRENSYNEQFF.

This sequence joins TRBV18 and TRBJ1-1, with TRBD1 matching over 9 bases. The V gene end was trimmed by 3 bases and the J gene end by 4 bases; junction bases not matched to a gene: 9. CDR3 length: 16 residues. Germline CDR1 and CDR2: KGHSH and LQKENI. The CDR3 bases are TGTGCCAGCTCACCCTACGCGGGACAGGGTTTCACTGAAGCTTTCTTT. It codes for CASSPYAGQGFTEAFF.

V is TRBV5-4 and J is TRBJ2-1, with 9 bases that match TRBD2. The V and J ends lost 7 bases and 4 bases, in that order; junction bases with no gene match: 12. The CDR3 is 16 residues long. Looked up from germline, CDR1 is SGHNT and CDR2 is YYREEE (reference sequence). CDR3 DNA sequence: TGTGCCAGCTCGTTGGGCGGGAGGGCCGTATACAATGAGCAGTTCTTC. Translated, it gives CASSLGGRAVYNEQFF.

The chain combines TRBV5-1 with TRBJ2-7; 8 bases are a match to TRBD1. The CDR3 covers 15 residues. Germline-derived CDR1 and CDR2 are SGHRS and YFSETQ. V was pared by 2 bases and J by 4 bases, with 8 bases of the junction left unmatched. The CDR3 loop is CASSFQTGAGYEQYF. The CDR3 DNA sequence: TGCGCCAGCAGCTTCCAGACAGGGGCGGGTTACGAGCAGTACTTC.

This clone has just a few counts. CDR3: CASSGGREGREKLFF. For the CDR3, the DNA is TGTGCCAGCAGTGGTGGCCGGGAGGGACGGGAAAAACTGTTTTTT. The J gene is TRBJ1-4, the V gene TRBV6-5; D perhaps matches TRBD1 (5 bases). V was cut by 5 bases and J by 8 bases, with 18 bases left in between. In germline, CDR1 is MNHEY, CDR2 SVGAGI. This CDR3 region has 15 residues.

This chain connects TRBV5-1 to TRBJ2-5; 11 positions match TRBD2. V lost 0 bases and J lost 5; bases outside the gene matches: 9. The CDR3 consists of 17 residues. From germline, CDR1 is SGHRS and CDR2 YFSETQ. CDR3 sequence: CASSLVTSGSVRETQYF. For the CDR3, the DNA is TGCGCCAGCAGCTTGGTCACTAGCGGGAGTGTACGGGAGACCCAGTACTTC.

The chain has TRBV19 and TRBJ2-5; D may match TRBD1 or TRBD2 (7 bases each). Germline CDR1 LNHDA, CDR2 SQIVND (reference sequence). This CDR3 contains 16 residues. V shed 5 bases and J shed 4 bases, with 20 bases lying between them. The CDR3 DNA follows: TGTGCCAGTAGTTTCAGGGGGGCGGGGGCCGGAGAGACCCAGTACTTC. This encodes CASSFRGAGAGETQYF.

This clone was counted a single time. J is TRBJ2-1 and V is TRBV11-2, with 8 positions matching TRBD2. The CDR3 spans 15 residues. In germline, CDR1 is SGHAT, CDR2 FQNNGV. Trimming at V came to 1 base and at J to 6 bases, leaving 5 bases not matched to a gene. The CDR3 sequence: CASSLAGLAGNEQFF. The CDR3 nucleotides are TGTGCCAGCAGCTTAGCAGGACTAGCCGGCAATGAGCAGTTCTTC.